Presented here are 20 T cell receptor beta chains from one specimen sequenced in a study of molecular identifiers for immune sequencing clone quantification. TCRdb fed the PCR reads into MiXCR, producing one record per CDR3 protein. The table records some 88,000 distinct CDR3 sequences, under 25% of them present only once. Sequences were obtained from naive CD8+ T cells from blood, with Jurkat cell RNA spiked in. The subset denotes: FACS-sorted CD8+CD4-CCR7+CD45RA+ naive T cells. The receptors were gathered from a human donor in good health. Some libraries in this study had Jurkat cell RNA spiked in.

Many counts were recorded for this clonotype. The chain has TRBV6-2 or TRBV6-3 and TRBJ1-5; possibly TRBD1 for D (5 bases). The CDR3 has 14 amino acids. Germline assignment: CDR1 MNHEY and CDR2 SVGEGT. The V end was cut by 6 bases, the J end by 9 bases, with 18 bases between. The CDR3 reads CASSPGTALMPQHF. DNA for the CDR3: TGTGCCAGCAGCCCGGGGACGGCCTTGATGCCCCAGCATTTT.

This clonotype was detected ten times or more. This rearrangement joins TRBV5-6 to TRBJ2-3; D not certain. CDR3 length: 16 amino acids. V was cut by 4 bases and J by 2 bases, with 17 bases left in between. CDR1 and CDR2 (germline): SGHDT, YYEEEE. The chain's CDR3 is CASSTRFGDFTDTQYF. As DNA, the CDR3 is TGTGCCAGCAGCACCCGGTTTGGTGATTTCACAGATACGCAGTATTTT.

The table lists this clonotype with many counts. J is TRBJ2-2 and V is TRBV27, with TRBD2 identical over 9 bases. CDR3 length: 17 amino acids. From germline, CDR1 is MNHEY and CDR2 SMNVEV (reference sequence). The trim removed 5 bases at V and 5 bases at J, leaving 12 bases unmatched. The CDR3 nucleotides read TGTGCCAGCAGTCGGGTGGGGGTAGCGGGGGCAACCGGGGAGCTGTTTTTT. Translated, it gives CASSRVGVAGATGELFF.

The chain employs TRBV27 and TRBJ2-6; D unresolved. Germline-derived CDR1 and CDR2 are MNHEY and SMNVEV (reference sequence). V lost 7 bases and J 0 bases, leaving 13 bases between the germline ends. The CDR3 has 16 residues. The CDR3: CASNLIGLSGANVLTF. The CDR3 DNA sequence: TGTGCCAGCAACTTGATCGGGCTCTCTGGGGCCAACGTCCTGACTTTC.

This clonotype was recorded many times. This chain uses TRBV4-3 with TRBJ2-7, with D hard to call. V shed 4 bases and J shed 9 bases, with 19 bases lying between them. The germline V gene encodes CDR1 LGHNA and CDR2 YSLEER. This CDR3 is 14 amino acids long. CDR3 region: CASSPYDDQLGQYF. The DNA of the CDR3 is TGCGCCAGCAGCCCCTACGACGACCAACTTGGGCAGTACTTC.

The V call is TRBV7-9, the J call TRBJ2-5; 7 nucleotides align to TRBD1. J was trimmed by 0 bases and V by 5 bases; bases with no gene match: 3. In germline, CDR1 is SEHNR, CDR2 FQNEAQ (reference sequence). This CDR3 contains 14 residues. The CDR3 coding sequence is TGTGCCAGCAGCCGGGACAGCCACCAAGAGACCCAGTACTTC. This translates into CASSRDSHQETQYF.

This clonotype was seen only a few times. The genes are TRBV10-1 and TRBJ2-5, with D perhaps matching TRBD1 or TRBD2 (5 bases each). This CDR3 has 16 residues. The V end lost 3 bases, the J end lost 0 bases, and 14 bases lay between the germline ends. Germline values: CDR1 WNHNN, CDR2 SYGVQD (reference sequence). The CDR3 sequence is CASSESLGEYQETQYF. The CDR3 bases are TGCGCCAGCAGTGAAAGTTTGGGGGAGTACCAAGAGACCCAGTACTTC.

This chain links TRBV11-3 with TRBJ2-7, with 12 bases matching TRBD2. The CDR3 runs 15 residues. The J segment lost 0 bases and the V segment lost 6 bases, leaving 3 bases of the junction unmatched. Germline CDR1 reads SGHNT; CDR2 reads YENEEA. CDR3 nucleotide sequence: TGTGCCAGCAGTCAGACTAGCGGGGGCTCCTACGAGCAGTACTTC. Translation gives CASSQTSGGSYEQYF.

In the case of this clonotype: A read error may explain this, as a much larger clone is one base away. The rearrangement links TRBV6-5 to TRBJ1-1; D possibly corresponds to TRBD1 (5 bases). Trimming removed 8 bases at V and 4 bases at J, with 11 bases between. Per germline, CDR1 MNHEY and CDR2 SVGAGI. The CDR3 contains 12 residues. In nucleotides, the CDR3 is TGTGCCAGCGGGGGGACCGTCACTGAAGCTTTCTTT. It yields the protein CASGGTVTEAFF.

This clonotype was seen at least ten times. The rearrangement joins TRBV4-1 to TRBJ2-7, with D tentatively TRBD1 (6 bases). Trimming cost V 2 bases and J 0 bases, with 11 bases left between them. Per the germline V gene, CDR1 is MGHRA and CDR2 is YSYEKL. The CDR3 has 15 residues. The CDR3 loop is CASSQQDSTSYEQYF. The DNA of the CDR3 is TGCGCCAGCAGCCAACAGGACAGTACCTCCTACGAGCAGTACTTC.

This clonotype appeared many times. This chain's CDR3 is CASSVSGANVLTF. The CDR3 DNA is TGTGCCAGTTCAGTCTCTGGGGCCAACGTCCTGACTTTC. The chain combines TRBV19 with TRBJ2-6, with D unresolved. V was cut by 8 bases and J by 0 bases, with 5 bases left in between. Looked up from germline, CDR1 is LNHDA and CDR2 is SQIVND (reference sequence). The CDR3 has 13 residues.

This clonotype appeared many times. This chain connects TRBV7-9 to TRBJ2-7, with D tentatively TRBD2 (5 bases). Trimming left V 5 bases short and J 0 bases short, with 11 bases between. This CDR3 is built from 14 residues. Per the germline V gene, CDR1 is SEHNR and CDR2 is FQNEAQ (reference sequence). CDR3 in amino acids: CASSPPGNSYEQYF. CDR3 coding DNA: TGTGCCAGCAGCCCTCCCGGGAACTCCTACGAGCAGTACTTC.

This clonotype was picked up many times. The rearrangement uses TRBV7-9 and TRBJ2-7; 7 positions agree with TRBD1. V lost 5 bases and J lost 1; bases outside the gene matches: 8. The CDR3 has 15 residues. Germline-derived CDR1 and CDR2 are SEHNR and FQNEAQ (reference sequence). Written as DNA, the CDR3 is TGTGCCAGCAGCCTAACCGGGACAGCGTCCTACGAGCAGTACTTC. Translating gives CASSLTGTASYEQYF.

This chain joins TRBV29-1 and TRBJ2-1, with TRBD2 matching over 14 bases. J lost 7 bases, V lost 4 bases, and 3 bases had no gene match. CDR1 is SQVTM and CDR2 is ANQGSEA in the germline V gene. This CDR3 has 14 residues. The CDR3 spells CSVVGTSGGNEQFF. CDR3 DNA sequence: TGCAGCGTTGTTGGGACTAGCGGGGGAAATGAGCAGTTCTTC.

As regards this clonotype: One base away lies a much larger clone, so this may be a sequencing read error. The rearrangement uses TRBV27 and TRBJ1-5; D gene uncertain. This CDR3 contains 14 residues. Looked up from germline, CDR1 is MNHEY and CDR2 is SMNVEV (reference sequence). The CDR3 loop is CVSSPAYSNQPQHF. The CDR3 nucleotides are TGTGTCAGCAGCCCCGCTTATAGCAATCAGCCCCAGCATTTT.

The chain is built from TRBV6-2 or TRBV6-3 and TRBJ2-7, with 11 bases matching TRBD2. The CDR3 spans 15 residues. Germline V CDR1 and CDR2: MNHEY, SVGEGT. With 7 bases clipped from V and 2 bases from J, the junction kept 7 bases outside the gene matches. This CDR3 is CASNSLAGEPYEQYF. CDR3 sequence (DNA): TGTGCCAGCAACTCACTAGCGGGAGAGCCCTACGAGCAGTACTTC.

This clonotype came up many times. The V and J genes are TRBV10-2 and TRBJ2-3, with D hard to call. In germline, CDR1 is WSHSY, CDR2 SAAADI. There are 12 residues in the CDR3. V lost 2 bases and J lost 4, with 4 bases in between. The chain's CDR3 is CASSEPADTQYF. CDR3 bases: TGCGCCAGCAGTGAGCCGGCAGATACGCAGTATTTT.

Points on this clonotype: The junction and the germline gene differ at one end; a read error may be behind it. This sequence joins TRBV30 and TRBJ2-7; TRBD2 agrees at 7 bases. The CDR3 is 12 residues long. Per the germline V gene, CDR1 is GTSNPN and CDR2 is SVGIG (reference sequence). The CDR3 loop reads CTWSIKSGDAYF. The DNA for the CDR3 is TGTACCTGGAGTATAAAAAGCGGGGATGCATACTTC.

The rearrangement uses TRBV7-6 and TRBJ1-3; possible D gene TRBD1, 5 bases. The CDR3 is made up of 20 amino acids. Germline lookup yields CDR1 SGHVS and CDR2 FNYEAQ. Trimming removed 5 bases from V and 0 bases from J, with 26 bases in between. CDR3 amino acids: CASSPVPGRPKALSGNTIYF. The CDR3 DNA sequence: TGTGCCAGCAGCCCCGTCCCGGGACGACCTAAGGCCCTCTCTGGAAACACCATATATTTT.

The rearrangement links TRBV2 to TRBJ2-7; D is ambiguous. Trimming removed 6 bases from V and 6 bases from J, with 21 bases in between. The CDR3 covers 15 residues. CDR1 and CDR2 from the germline V gene are SNHLY and FYNNEI. Here the CDR3 DNA reads TGTGCCAGCAGCGTCGGACCCCGGGTAGGCCGCGAGCAGTACTTC. Protein sequence: CASSVGPRVGREQYF.